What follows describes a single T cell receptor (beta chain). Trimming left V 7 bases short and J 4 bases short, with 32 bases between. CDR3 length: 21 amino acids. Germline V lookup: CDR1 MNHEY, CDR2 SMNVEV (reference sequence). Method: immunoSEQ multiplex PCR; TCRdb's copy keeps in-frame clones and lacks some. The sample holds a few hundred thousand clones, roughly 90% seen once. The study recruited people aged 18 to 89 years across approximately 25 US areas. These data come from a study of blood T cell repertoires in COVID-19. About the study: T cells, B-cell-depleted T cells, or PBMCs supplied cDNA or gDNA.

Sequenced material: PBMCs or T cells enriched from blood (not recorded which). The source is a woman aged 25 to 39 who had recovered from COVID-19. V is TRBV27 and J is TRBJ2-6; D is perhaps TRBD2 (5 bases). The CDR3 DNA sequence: TGTGCCAGCATTGCAAACGGGATAGGGTGGAGACTCCGACCCGGGGCCAACGTCCTGACTTTC. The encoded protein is CASIANGIGWRLRPGANVLTF.